Shown below are 26 T cell receptor beta chains from a single sample sequenced in a study of CD8+ T cells in alopecia areata. Extracted RNA was reverse transcribed, and the resulting cDNA served as sequencing template. Only in-frame clones appear in the TCRdb table, and some are missing; sequencing was by immunoSEQ multiplex PCR. Of approximately 280,000 clones detected, over 45% appear once; the ten largest clones hold more than 1.5%. The treatment was: oral pan-JAK inhibitor, 5-10 mg twice daily. This material consisted of CD4+ T cells sorted from blood, taken at week 24, from a patient treated with tofacitinib. The source of these receptors is a human donor with alopecia areata.

This clone was observed a few times. This chain links TRBV30 with TRBJ1-3; no definite D call. The CDR3 extends over 13 amino acids. The V and J ends lost 4 bases and 2 bases respectively, with 9 bases between them. Per germline, CDR1 GTSNPN and CDR2 SVGIG (reference sequence). CDR3 nucleotides: TGTGCCTGGATCAAGGGCCCTGGAAACACCATATATTTT. Amino acids: CAWIKGPGNTIYF.

This sequence joins TRBV6-6 and TRBJ2-5; D is uncertain. Trimming removed 4 bases at V and 2 bases at J, with 8 bases between. The CDR3 sequence is 13 residues long. In germline, CDR1 is MNHNY, CDR2 SVGAGI (reference sequence). The CDR3 region is CASSWWEQETQYF. The CDR3 bases are TGTGCCAGCAGTTGGTGGGAACAAGAGACCCAGTACTTC.

This clone was detected once. The V and J genes are TRBV7-2 and TRBJ2-5; the D gene is possibly TRBD2 (5 bases). The CDR3 is 13 residues long. Germline assignment: CDR1 SGHTA and CDR2 FQGNSA. Trimming removed 1 base at V and 5 bases at J, with 8 bases between. CDR3 DNA: TGTGCCAGCAGCTTAGAGAGGGTTGAGACCCAGTACTTC. This sequence encodes CASSLERVETQYF. Supplemented by reference TRBV7-2 and TRBJ2-5, the full variable domain reads GAGVSQSPSNKVTEKGKDVELRCDPISGHTALYWYRQSLGQGLEFLIYFQGNSAPDKSGLPSDRFSAERTGGSVSTLTIQRTQQEDSAVYLCASSLERVETQYFGPGTRLLVL.

The chain links TRBV4-2 to TRBJ1-6, with a weak D call TRBD1 (6 bases). CDR1 is LGHNA, CDR2 YNFKEQ, per germline. V dropped 0 bases and J dropped 5 bases, with 14 bases sitting between them. This CDR3 spans 17 amino acids. CDR3 protein: CASSQEIQGSHNSPLHF. CDR3 nucleotide sequence: TGTGCCAGCAGCCAAGAAATACAGGGATCCCATAATTCACCCCTCCACTTT.

This sequence joins TRBV29-1 and TRBJ2-5; D is possibly TRBD2 (6 bases). CDR3 size: 14 residues. V lost 6 bases and J 1 base, leaving 15 bases between the germline ends. In germline, CDR1 is SQVTM, CDR2 ANQGSEA. In DNA, the CDR3 is TGCAGCGTGGACCGTGCGGGGACCCAAGAGACCCAGTACTTC. Its protein is CSVDRAGTQETQYF.

CDR3 amino acids: CSVPPGTEVVLTF. The CDR3 DNA reads TGCAGCGTTCCCCCCGGGACAGAAGTCGTCCTGACTTTC. This chain connects TRBV29-1 to TRBJ2-6; 7 positions agree with TRBD1. CDR3 length equals 13 residues. CDR1 SQVTM and CDR2 ANQGSEA come from the germline V gene. Trimming at V came to 5 bases and at J to 12 bases, leaving 10 bases not matched to a gene.

This chain joins TRBV9 and TRBJ2-5; D unresolved. The V end lost 3 bases, the J end lost 3 bases, and 9 bases lay between the germline ends. Germline V lookup: CDR1 SGDLS, CDR2 YYNGEE. The CDR3 totals 13 residues. CDR3 residues: CASSAWPEETQYF. CDR3 nucleotide sequence: TGTGCCAGCAGCGCATGGCCTGAAGAGACCCAGTACTTC.

This chain joins TRBV29-1 and TRBJ2-7; D unresolved. The germline CDR1 and CDR2 sequences are SQVTM and ANQGSEA. The CDR3 runs to 14 residues. The ends were cut back, 3 bases at V and 0 bases at J, with 12 bases in the middle. The CDR3 DNA sequence: TGCAGCGTTGATGTACGTCAGAGCTCCTACGAGCAGTACTTC. Its protein is CSVDVRQSSYEQYF.

This clone has only a few counts. The DNA for the CDR3 is TGTGCCAGCTCACCAACTAGCGGGGGGTACGATGAGCAGTTCTTC. Protein sequence: CASSPTSGGYDEQFF. The rearrangement links TRBV18 to TRBJ2-1, with 12 bases fitting TRBD2. The CDR3 consists of 15 residues. Germline V CDR1 and CDR2: KGHSH, LQKENI. V shed 2 bases, J shed 8 bases, and the junction held 4 bases outside the gene matches.

This rearrangement joins TRBV30 to TRBJ1-1, with 12 bases aligning to TRBD1. Losses at the gene ends were 3 bases for V and 6 bases for J; bases not matched to a gene: 5. The germline V gene has CDR1 GTSNPN and CDR2 SVGIG (reference sequence). The CDR3 spans 14 residues. CDR3 bases: TGTGCCTGGAGGGGACAGGGGGCTTGGGCTGAAGCTTTCTTT. This translates into CAWRGQGAWAEAFF.

The V gene is TRBV5-1, the J gene TRBJ1-1, with D tentatively TRBD1 (5 bases). There are 12 residues in the CDR3. Germline CDR1 is SGHRS and CDR2 is YFSETQ. Trimming shortened V by 0 bases and J by 11 bases, and 11 bases separated the two germline ends. The DNA for the CDR3 is TGCGCCAGCAGCTTGGGAGGGACGTCGGCTTTCTTT. This gives the protein CASSLGGTSAFF.

This clone was detected only once. The chain carries TRBV29-1 and TRBJ1-1; a possible D gene is TRBD1 (5 bases). Per the germline V gene, CDR1 is SQVTM and CDR2 is ANQGSEA. Trimming cost V 7 bases and J 11 bases, with 14 bases left between them. The CDR3 consists of 10 residues. The CDR3 DNA is TGCAGCGGTACGGGACCCCCGGCTTTCTTT. Its translation: CSGTGPPAFF.

This clone came up once. V and J are TRBV6-5 and TRBJ1-2; D remains unclear. The CDR3 consists of 13 residues. The V end was cut by 6 bases, the J end by 3 bases, with 11 bases between. Germline CDR1 reads MNHEY; CDR2 reads SVGAGI. The CDR3 nucleotides are TGTGCCAGCAGCCCGTGGGTAGACTATGGCTACACCTTC. Residues: CASSPWVDYGYTF.

The chain joins TRBV2 to TRBJ2-1; TRBD2 matches 10 bases. The germline V gene encodes CDR1 SNHLY and CDR2 FYNNEI. J lost 2 bases, V lost 5 bases, and 3 bases had no gene match. This CDR3 has 15 amino acids. The DNA for the CDR3 is TGTGCCAGCAGTTCTAGCGGGGGCGCCTACAATGAGCAGTTCTTC. Its translation is CASSSSGGAYNEQFF.

The CDR3, as DNA: TGTGCCTGGAGTGTACCTGGGGGGACCCAGTACTTC. Translated: CAWSVPGGTQYF. This sequence joins TRBV30 and TRBJ2-5; TRBD1 or TRBD2 may be the D gene (5 bases each). CDR3 length equals 12 residues. Trimming removed 0 bases at V and 7 bases at J, with 9 bases between. Germline values: CDR1 GTSNPN, CDR2 SVGIG (reference sequence).

This clone has only a few counts. The chain joins TRBV9 to TRBJ2-7, with 7 positions matching TRBD1. Germline loops: CDR1 SGDLS, CDR2 YYNGEE. The CDR3 runs to 15 residues. V was pared by 0 bases and J by 1 base, with 4 bases of the junction left unmatched. DNA of the CDR3: TGTGCCAGCAGCGTAGGGGGGACAGATTCCTACGAGCAGTACTTC. Its translation is CASSVGGTDSYEQYF.

The count of this clone is one. The chain joins TRBV7-2 to TRBJ2-7; the D gene could be TRBD1 or TRBD2 (6 bases each). Germline V lookup: CDR1 SGHTA, CDR2 FQGNSA. Trimming shortened V by 0 bases and J by 3 bases, and 12 bases separated the two germline ends. There are 15 residues in the CDR3. CDR3 in DNA: TGTGCCAGCAGCTTAGCTCCGGGGGCCGGCTACGAGCAGTACTTC. This translates into CASSLAPGAGYEQYF.

This chain links TRBV7-9 with TRBJ2-3; no definite D call. Looked up from germline, CDR1 is SEHNR and CDR2 is FQNEAQ (reference sequence). There are 12 residues in the CDR3. Trimming shortened V by 5 bases and J by 6 bases, and 9 bases separated the two germline ends. CDR3 bases: TGTGCCAGCAGCCGAGAATCGGATACGCAGTATTTT. This sequence encodes CASSRESDTQYF.

This clone was observed a handful of times. This chain connects TRBV2 to TRBJ2-3; maybe TRBD1 (5 bases). The V gene's germline CDR1 is SNHLY and CDR2 FYNNEI. This CDR3 is 15 amino acids long. V shed 10 bases and J shed 2 bases, with 19 bases lying between them. The CDR3 nucleotides are TGTGCCACCCGTCGCGATGGGGCTCCCACAGATACGCAGTATTTT. Its protein product is CATRRDGAPTDTQYF.

This clone showed up just a few times. This chain joins TRBV5-1 and TRBJ2-5; D unresolved. Germline values: CDR1 SGHRS, CDR2 YFSETQ. V lost 4 bases to trimming and J lost 1 base, with 11 bases between them. The CDR3 runs 14 residues. The CDR3 DNA sequence: TGCGCCAGCAGCGCGCTTACCCTCCAAGAGACCCAGTACTTC. Translating it yields CASSALTLQETQYF.

This clone occurred a few times. V gene TRBV27 combines with J gene TRBJ1-1; D possibly corresponds to TRBD1 (6 bases). The CDR3 extends over 13 amino acids. The germline V gene has CDR1 MNHEY and CDR2 SMNVEV (reference sequence). V was cut by 3 bases and J by 11 bases, with 16 bases left in between. This CDR3 reads CASSFGRQDRAFF. The CDR3 DNA reads TGTGCCAGCAGTTTCGGGCGACAGGATCGGGCTTTCTTT.

The V call is TRBV27, the J call TRBJ1-2; 11 nucleotides line up with TRBD1. V trimming: 8 bases; J trimming: 7 bases; junction bases outside the gene matches: 6. CDR3 size: 13 residues. Germline CDR1 is MNHEY and CDR2 is SMNVEV (reference sequence). As DNA, the CDR3 is TGTGCCAGCGCCTTGGACAGGGGGCTTGGCTACACCTTC. Translation gives CASALDRGLGYTF.

The rearrangement links TRBV7-2 to TRBJ1-1; D is unclear. The CDR3 length is 13 residues. Germline CDR1 reads SGHTA; CDR2 reads FQGNSA. The V and J ends lost 0 bases and 5 bases respectively, with 7 bases between them. The CDR3 nucleotides are TGTGCCAGCAGCTTAGCTCTCCAGACTGAAGCTTTCTTT. Its protein is CASSLALQTEAFF.

The rearrangement links TRBV7-9 to TRBJ2-7; D not resolved. Germline V gene lookup returns CDR1 SEHNR and CDR2 FQNEAQ (reference sequence). V was trimmed by 3 bases and J by 7 bases, leaving 16 bases between them. The length of the CDR3 is 14 residues. The CDR3 DNA follows: TGTGCCAGCAGCTTTTCGGGTGTGACTGGGGAGCAGTACTTC. Its translation is CASSFSGVTGEQYF.

This clone has a handful of counts. The CDR3 loop is CSGIRRNTEAFF. The CDR3 coding sequence is TGCAGCGGAATACGGCGGAACACTGAAGCTTTCTTT. The V gene is TRBV29-1, the J gene TRBJ1-1; D unclear. The V and J ends lost 7 bases and 1 base respectively, with 10 bases between them. CDR1 and CDR2 from the germline V gene are SQVTM and ANQGSEA. This CDR3 is 12 amino acids long.

This clone was recorded a few times. The CDR3 loop is CASSSSTVAKNIQYF. CDR3 nucleotides: TGTGCCAGCAGCAGCTCGACGGTAGCCAAAAACATTCAGTACTTC. The chain is built from TRBV5-4 and TRBJ2-4; D not resolved. CDR1 is SGHNT and CDR2 is YYREEE in the germline V gene (reference sequence). Deletions cut 4 bases from V and 0 bases from J, with 11 bases between. There are 15 residues in the CDR3.